This paragraph reports one T cell receptor (beta chain). This clone was detected ten times or more. The specificity of this receptor is unknown. Base qualities are not at hand, and no much larger clone is one base apart. None of the patients had been given any treatment before thyroid surgery. Using T-cell receptor beta sequencing, the study looked back at clinical samples from patients collected from about 2011 to 2018. Counted from cysteine to phenylalanine, this CDR3 has 14 amino acids. Solely the CDR3 DNA is kept, with 42 bases framed from the first base. The germline V gene sets CDR1 to SGHAT and CDR2 to FQNNGV. The V and J ends are trimmed by 4 bases and 1 base, leaving 11 bases between them. Library preparation employed PCR. Sequencing took place on an Illumina HiSeq 4000. The TCR beta-chain CDR3 region of each patient was profiled by high-throughput sequencing. The authors processed their data as follows. CDR3 differences across clinicopathological groups were used to build a classifier for discriminating distant-metastatic papillary thyroid cancer patients. The Shannon index was used to measure repertoire diversity, and the Morisita-Horn index was used to measure how similar tumor and blood repertoires were. The public sequencing data were trimmed at Q25 with fastp and processed into clonotypes with MiXCR by TCRdb, which kept only in-frame beta chains. The V and J calls and clone size are TCRdb's, not the authors'. The sample profile shows about 39,000 clones; around 15% of them were found once. The ten largest clones take up about 20% of the sample.

This entry is derived from a study of metastatic and nonmetastatic thyroid tumors (dated by TCRdb to about 2020). Background on the whole study: Repertoires were compared across peripheral blood and tumor or nodule tissue samples from malignant and benign thyroid patients.

The research as a whole found: In both blood and tumor samples, TCR beta diversity was reported to be significantly higher in malignant tumors than in benign nodules.

The sequence is built from TRBV11-2 and TRBJ2-7; TRBD1 is a weak D gene call, 6 bases matching. The sequence came from a female donor with papillary thyroid cancer or a benign thyroid nodule (not recorded which). Some clones in this sample may be carry-over from other donors' samples. What was sequenced was blood. This receptor carries the CDR3 CASSSGQLSYEQYF. In nucleotides, the sequence is TGTGCCAGCAGCTCTGGACAGCTATCCTACGAGCAGTACTTC.